This TCR beta chain was captured in a study of beta chain features in type 1 diabetes. Study results and caveats: Across all four CD4+ subsets, people with type 1 diabetes showed modestly shorter TCRB CDR3s. Shorter templates may be favored by PCR, equally so in patients and controls.

This CDR3 contains 17 residues. V lost 3 bases and J 0 bases, leaving 15 bases between the germline ends. Germline lookup yields CDR1 MNHEY and CDR2 SMNVEV (reference sequence). This clone was seen only a few times. Antigen: not known. Sequenced material consisted of expressed TCRB transcripts (all of the isolated RNA was reverse transcribed). Clones were sequenced by immunoSEQ multiplex PCR, and TCRdb holds only the in-frame ones, with some missing. The sample lists hundreds of thousands of clones, about 14% occurring once. The rearrangement links TRBV27 to TRBJ2-4; maybe TRBD1 (5 bases). The sample was naive CD4+ T cells from blood. The source of this sequence is a man aged 18 to 29 with type 1 diabetes. CDR3 DNA sequence: TGTGCCAGCAGTTTGCGACAGCCATCTCTAGCCAAAAACATTCAGTACTTC. Its protein product is CASSLRQPSLAKNIQYF.